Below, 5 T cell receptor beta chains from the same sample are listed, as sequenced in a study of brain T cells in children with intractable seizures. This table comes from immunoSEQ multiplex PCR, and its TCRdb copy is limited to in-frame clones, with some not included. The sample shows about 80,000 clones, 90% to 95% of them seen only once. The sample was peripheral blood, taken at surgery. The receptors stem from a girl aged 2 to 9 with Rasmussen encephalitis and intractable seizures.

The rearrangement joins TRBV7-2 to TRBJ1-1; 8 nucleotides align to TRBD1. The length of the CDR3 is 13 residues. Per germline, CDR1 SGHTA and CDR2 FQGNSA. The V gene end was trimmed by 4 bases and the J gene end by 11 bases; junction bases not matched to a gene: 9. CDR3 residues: CASSYLLQGAAFF. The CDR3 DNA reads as TGTGCCAGCAGCTACCTTTTGCAGGGGGCGGCTTTCTTT.

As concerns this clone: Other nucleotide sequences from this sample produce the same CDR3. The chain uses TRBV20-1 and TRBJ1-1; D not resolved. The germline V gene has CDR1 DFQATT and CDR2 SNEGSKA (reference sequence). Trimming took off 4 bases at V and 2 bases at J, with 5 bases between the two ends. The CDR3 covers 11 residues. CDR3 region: CSATKNTEAFF. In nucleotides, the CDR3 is TGCAGTGCTACCAAAAACACTGAAGCTTTCTTT.

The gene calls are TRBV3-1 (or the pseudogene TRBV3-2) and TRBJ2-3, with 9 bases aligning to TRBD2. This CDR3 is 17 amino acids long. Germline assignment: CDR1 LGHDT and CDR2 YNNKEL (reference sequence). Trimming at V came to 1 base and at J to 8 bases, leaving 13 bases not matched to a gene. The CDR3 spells CASSQVGTSGLPGTQYF. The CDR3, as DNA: TGTGCCAGCAGCCAAGTAGGCACTAGCGGGCTCCCCGGTACGCAGTATTTT.

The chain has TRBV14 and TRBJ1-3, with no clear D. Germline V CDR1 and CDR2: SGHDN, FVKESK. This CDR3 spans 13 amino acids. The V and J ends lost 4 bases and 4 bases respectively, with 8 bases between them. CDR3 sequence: CASSRHTGNTIYF. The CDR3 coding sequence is TGTGCCAGCAGCCGACACACGGGAAACACCATATATTTT.

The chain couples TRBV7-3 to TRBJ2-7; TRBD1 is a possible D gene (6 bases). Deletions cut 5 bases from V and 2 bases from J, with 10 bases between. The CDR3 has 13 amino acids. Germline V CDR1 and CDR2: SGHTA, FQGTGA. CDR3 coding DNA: TGTGCCAGCAGCCCTCAGGGGACCTACGAGCAGTACTTC. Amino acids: CASSPQGTYEQYF.